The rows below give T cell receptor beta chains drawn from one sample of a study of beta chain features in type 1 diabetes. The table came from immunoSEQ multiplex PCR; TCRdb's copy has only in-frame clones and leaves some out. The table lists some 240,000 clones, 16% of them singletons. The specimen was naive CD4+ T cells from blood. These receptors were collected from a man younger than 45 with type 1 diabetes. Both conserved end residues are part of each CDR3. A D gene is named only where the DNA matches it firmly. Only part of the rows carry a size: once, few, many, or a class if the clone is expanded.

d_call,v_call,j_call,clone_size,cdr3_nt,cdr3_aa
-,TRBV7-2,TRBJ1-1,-,TGTGCCAGCAGCTTAGTGATAGGTGACACTGAAGCTTTCTTT,CASSLVIGDTEAFF
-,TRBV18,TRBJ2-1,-,TGTGCCAGCTCACTGTTGACCAGGCAGGATGAGCAGTTCTTC,CASSLLTRQDEQFF
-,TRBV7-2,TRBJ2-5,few,TGTGCCAGCAGCGGGCCAGGGTGGGAGACCCAGTACTTC,CASSGPGWETQYF
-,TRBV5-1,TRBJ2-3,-,TGCGCCAGCAGCTTGGGGACTAGCACAGATACGCAGTATTTT,CASSLGTSTDTQYF
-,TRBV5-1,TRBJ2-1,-,TGCGCCAGCAGCTTGGACGCGGGAACCTACAATGAGCAGTTCTTC,CASSLDAGTYNEQFF
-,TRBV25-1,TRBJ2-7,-,TGTGCCAGCAGTTCTCCGGGCAGTAACTACGAGCAGTACTTC,CASSSPGSNYEQYF
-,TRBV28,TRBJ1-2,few,TGTGCCAGCAGCCCACGGACGGGCTATGGCTACACCTTC,CASSPRTGYGYTF
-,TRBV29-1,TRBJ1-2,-,TGCAGCGTACCTTCCGGCTGGGTTCACTATGGCTACACCTTC,CSVPSGWVHYGYTF
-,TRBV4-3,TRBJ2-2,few,TGCGCCAGCAGCCAAGATCATGGGACTAACACCGGGGAGCTGTTTTTT,CASSQDHGTNTGELFF
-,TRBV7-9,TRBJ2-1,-,TGTGCCAGCAGCTCATCGTCCCACTACAATGAGCAGTTCTTC,CASSSSSHYNEQFF
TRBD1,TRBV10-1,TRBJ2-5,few,TGCGCCAGCAGTGAAGGGACAGGACCCCAAGAGACCCAGTACTTC,CASSEGTGPQETQYF
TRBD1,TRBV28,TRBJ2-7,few,TGTGCCAGCAACACCGGGACAGCCTCCTACGAGCAGTACTTC,CASNTGTASYEQYF
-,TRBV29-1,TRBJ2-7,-,TGCAGCGTCCGGAGGGACACCTCCTACGAGCAGTACTTC,CSVRRDTSYEQYF
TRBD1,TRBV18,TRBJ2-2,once,TGTGCCAGCTCACCGACAGGGGCGAGCGGGGAGCTGTTTTTT,CASSPTGASGELFF
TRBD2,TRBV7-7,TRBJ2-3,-,TGTGCTAGCAGCTTAGGCGGGAGTGGGACAGATACGCAGTATTTT,CASSLGGSGTDTQYF
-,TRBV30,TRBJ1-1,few,TGTGCCTGGAGTTACTTAAACACTGAAGCTTTCTTT,CAWSYLNTEAFF
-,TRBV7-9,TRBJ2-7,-,TGTGCCAGCAGCTTAAGGGCGGATTCCTACGAGCAGTACTTC,CASSLRADSYEQYF
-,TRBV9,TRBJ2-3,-,TGTGCCAGCAGCGTGGCCCCGCGAAGGGGGAGCACAGATACGCAGTATTTT,CASSVAPRRGSTDTQYF
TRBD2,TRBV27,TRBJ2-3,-,TGTGCCAGTTCTACAAGCGGGAGGGCAGAAGATACGCAGTATTTT,CASSTSGRAEDTQYF
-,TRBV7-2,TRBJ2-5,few,TGTGCCAGCAGCTTAGGGAGTACTCGAGAGACCCAGTACTTC,CASSLGSTRETQYF
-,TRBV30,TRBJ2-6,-,TGTGCCTGGAGAAGGGAGCCAGCCGGGGCCAACGTCCTGACTTTC,CAWRREPAGANVLTF